A selection of T cell receptor beta chains follows, all from one sample in a study of blood T cells in healthy people across ages. TCRdb called the 5' RACE reads again in MiXCR, with one record for every CDR3 protein. The table includes 650,000 to 700,000 distinct CDR3 sequences, about a third detected once. Material: blood. The source is a woman older than 75 in good health. CDR3s include the opening cysteine and the closing phenylalanine or tryptophan. The order of the fields is clone size, CDR3 length, D gene, V gene, J gene, CDR3 DNA, CDR3 protein. The D gene is left open where the match is weak. Clone size is shown for a subset of rows, as once, few, many or a class of expanded clone.

clone size: NA
CDR3 length: 15
D gene: TRBD1
V gene: TRBV6-6
J gene: TRBJ1-6
CDR3 DNA: TGTGCCAGCAGTACGACAGGGGTACGGAATTCACCCCTCCACTTT
CDR3 protein: CASSTTGVRNSPLHF

clone size: NA
CDR3 length: 15
D gene: NA
V gene: TRBV4-2
J gene: TRBJ2-3
CDR3 DNA: TGTGCCAGCAGCCAAGAGGTGGGGCGCACAGATACGCAGTATTTT
CDR3 protein: CASSQEVGRTDTQYF

clone size: NA
CDR3 length: 16
D gene: TRBD1
V gene: TRBV27
J gene: TRBJ1-2
CDR3 DNA: TGTGCCAGCAGTTTCGGGACAGGGCCTCCTCCAAATGGCTACACCTTC
CDR3 protein: CASSFGTGPPPNGYTF

clone size: NA
CDR3 length: 14
D gene: TRBD1
V gene: TRBV30
J gene: TRBJ1-2
CDR3 DNA: TGTGCCTGGAGTGTGGTCAGGGGGCGCGATGGCTACACCTTC
CDR3 protein: CAWSVVRGRDGYTF

clone size: once
CDR3 length: 13
D gene: NA
V gene: TRBV5-6
J gene: TRBJ2-3
CDR3 DNA: TGTGCCAGCAGCGGATCGGTCACAGATACGCAGTATTTT
CDR3 protein: CASSGSVTDTQYF

clone size: many
CDR3 length: 16
D gene: NA
V gene: TRBV4-3
J gene: TRBJ2-3
CDR3 DNA: TGCGCCAGCAGCCAAGATGGGCGGGGAAGCACAGATACGCAGTATTTT
CDR3 protein: CASSQDGRGSTDTQYF

clone size: NA
CDR3 length: 14
D gene: NA
V gene: TRBV6-5
J gene: TRBJ2-7
CDR3 DNA: TGTGCCAGCAGTCCGGGTGTATTGGGTGGCGAGCAGTACTTC
CDR3 protein: CASSPGVLGGEQYF

clone size: NA
CDR3 length: 13
D gene: NA
V gene: TRBV7-2
J gene: TRBJ2-1
CDR3 DNA: TGTGCCAGCAGGTCGAGACTAGTAGATGAGCAGTTCTTC
CDR3 protein: CASRSRLVDEQFF

clone size: NA
CDR3 length: 13
D gene: NA
V gene: TRBV6-1
J gene: TRBJ2-7
CDR3 DNA: TGTGCCAGCAGTGAAGTCGGTAGCCCCGAGCAGTACTTC
CDR3 protein: CASSEVGSPEQYF

clone size: NA
CDR3 length: 13
D gene: NA
V gene: TRBV5-1
J gene: TRBJ2-1
CDR3 DNA: TGCGCCAGCAGCTTTGGTAAGGACAATGAGCAGTTCTTC
CDR3 protein: CASSFGKDNEQFF

clone size: NA
CDR3 length: 16
D gene: TRBD1
V gene: TRBV9
J gene: TRBJ1-1
CDR3 DNA: TGTGCCAGCAGCGTAGGAGGGACAGGGGGCTGCACTGAAGCTTTCTTT
CDR3 protein: CASSVGGTGGCTEAFF

clone size: NA
CDR3 length: 16
D gene: NA
V gene: TRBV7-2
J gene: TRBJ2-7
CDR3 DNA: TGTGCCAGCAGCCCGGGCGAGGGCACTAGTTCCTACGAGCAGTACTTC
CDR3 protein: CASSPGEGTSSYEQYF

clone size: NA
CDR3 length: 15
D gene: NA
V gene: TRBV2
J gene: TRBJ2-1
CDR3 DNA: TGTGCCAGCAGTGAATCAAGGGGGTCCTACAATGAGCAGTTCTTC
CDR3 protein: CASSESRGSYNEQFF

clone size: many
CDR3 length: 12
D gene: NA
V gene: TRBV7-9
J gene: TRBJ1-1
CDR3 DNA: TGTGCCAGCAGCACATCGGCTCTTGAAGCTTTCTTT
CDR3 protein: CASSTSALEAFF

clone size: many
CDR3 length: 14
D gene: TRBD1
V gene: TRBV29-1
J gene: TRBJ1-1
CDR3 DNA: TGCAGCGTTGAAAGAGGGACAGGGGGTCCTGAAGCTTTCTTT
CDR3 protein: CSVERGTGGPEAFF

clone size: NA
CDR3 length: 14
D gene: NA
V gene: TRBV28
J gene: TRBJ1-5
CDR3 DNA: TGTGCCAGCAGGGTTCGGACAGACAATCAGCCCCAGCATTTT
CDR3 protein: CASRVRTDNQPQHF

clone size: many
CDR3 length: 14
D gene: NA
V gene: TRBV6-6
J gene: TRBJ2-3
CDR3 DNA: TGTGCCAGCAGTCTGCCTGACAGCACAGATACGCAGTATTTT
CDR3 protein: CASSLPDSTDTQYF

clone size: NA
CDR3 length: 11
D gene: NA
V gene: TRBV28
J gene: TRBJ1-2
CDR3 DNA: TGTGCCAGCAGTTCGGACATTGGCTACACCTTC
CDR3 protein: CASSSDIGYTF

clone size: many
CDR3 length: 16
D gene: NA
V gene: TRBV7-9
J gene: TRBJ1-2
CDR3 DNA: TGTGCCAGCAGCCCGAATAAGTACCAGCCTAACTATGGCTACACCTTC
CDR3 protein: CASSPNKYQPNYGYTF

clone size: NA
CDR3 length: 16
D gene: TRBD1
V gene: TRBV7-9
J gene: TRBJ2-7
CDR3 DNA: TGTGCCAGCAGCTTAGGCCGGACAGGGGACTCCTACGAGCAGTACTTC
CDR3 protein: CASSLGRTGDSYEQYF

clone size: many
CDR3 length: 14
D gene: NA
V gene: TRBV7-2
J gene: TRBJ2-7
CDR3 DNA: TGTGCCAGCAGCTTAGCCACAGGGTCTCGCGAGCAGTACTTC
CDR3 protein: CASSLATGSREQYF

clone size: many
CDR3 length: 13
D gene: TRBD2
V gene: TRBV5-1
J gene: TRBJ2-7
CDR3 DNA: TGCGCCAGCATACCACTAGCGGGGGGCGAGCAGTACTTC
CDR3 protein: CASIPLAGGEQYF

clone size: once
CDR3 length: 13
D gene: NA
V gene: TRBV4-1
J gene: TRBJ2-5
CDR3 DNA: TGCGCCAGCAGCCAAGTGGTTCCAGAGACCCAGTACTTC
CDR3 protein: CASSQVVPETQYF

clone size: many
CDR3 length: 14
D gene: TRBD2
V gene: TRBV5-1
J gene: TRBJ2-1
CDR3 DNA: TGCGCCAGCAGGATCCGAGCGGGGGGAAGCGAGCAGTTCTTC
CDR3 protein: CASRIRAGGSEQFF

clone size: few
CDR3 length: 15
D gene: NA
V gene: TRBV4-3
J gene: TRBJ2-7
CDR3 DNA: TGCGCCAGCAGCCAAGGGTGGCAGGGTCCCTACGAGCAGTACTTC
CDR3 protein: CASSQGWQGPYEQYF

clone size: NA
CDR3 length: 15
D gene: TRBD2
V gene: TRBV12-3/TRBV12-4
J gene: TRBJ2-1
CDR3 DNA: TGTGCCAGCAGTTTAGGCGGGGGGGCAGCCGATGAGCAGTTCTTC
CDR3 protein: CASSLGGGAADEQFF

clone size: many
CDR3 length: 13
D gene: NA
V gene: TRBV6-2/TRBV6-3
J gene: TRBJ1-2
CDR3 DNA: TGTGCCAGCAGTTACGGGCAGGACTATGGCTACACCTTC
CDR3 protein: CASSYGQDYGYTF

clone size: many
CDR3 length: 15
D gene: TRBD1
V gene: TRBV2
J gene: TRBJ2-5
CDR3 DNA: TGTGCCAGCAGTTTGACAGGGGGCATATTAGAGACCCAGTACTTC
CDR3 protein: CASSLTGGILETQYF

clone size: many
CDR3 length: 13
D gene: NA
V gene: TRBV20-1
J gene: TRBJ2-3
CDR3 DNA: TGCAGTGCTCCAGTGGACGGGACAGATACGCAGTATTTT
CDR3 protein: CSAPVDGTDTQYF

clone size: many
CDR3 length: 12
D gene: NA
V gene: TRBV6-5
J gene: TRBJ2-1
CDR3 DNA: TGTGCCAGCAGATCAACTAGGTCCGGGCAGTTCTTC
CDR3 protein: CASRSTRSGQFF

clone size: once
CDR3 length: 16
D gene: TRBD1
V gene: TRBV7-2
J gene: TRBJ1-4
CDR3 DNA: TGTGCCAGCAGCTGGAGACCACAGGGGGCTGGTGAAAAACTGTTTTTT
CDR3 protein: CASSWRPQGAGEKLFF

clone size: many
CDR3 length: 16
D gene: NA
V gene: TRBV24-1
J gene: TRBJ2-5
CDR3 DNA: TGTGCCACCAGTGACCGGGGGGCCGACAGAGAGAAGACCCAGTACTTC
CDR3 protein: CATSDRGADREKTQYF

clone size: many
CDR3 length: 15
D gene: NA
V gene: TRBV6-2/TRBV6-3
J gene: TRBJ2-1
CDR3 DNA: TGTGCCAGCAGGCCCGCACGGGGGGCCGGCAATGAGCAGTTCTTC
CDR3 protein: CASRPARGAGNEQFF

clone size: many
CDR3 length: 15
D gene: NA
V gene: TRBV20-1
J gene: TRBJ2-1
CDR3 DNA: TGCAGTGCTGCCCGGGGGAGGAGCTCCTACAATGAGCAGTTCTTC
CDR3 protein: CSAARGRSSYNEQFF

clone size: many
CDR3 length: 12
D gene: NA
V gene: TRBV5-6
J gene: TRBJ2-1
CDR3 DNA: TGTGCCAGCAGCTTCGGGTGGAATGAGCAGTTCTTC
CDR3 protein: CASSFGWNEQFF

clone size: NA
CDR3 length: 15
D gene: NA
V gene: TRBV20-1
J gene: TRBJ1-1
CDR3 DNA: TGCAGTTCACAGACAGGATACAGCTTCAGCACTGAAGCTTTCTTT
CDR3 protein: CSSQTGYSFSTEAFF

clone size: many
CDR3 length: 13
D gene: NA
V gene: TRBV20-1
J gene: TRBJ2-4
CDR3 DNA: TGCAGTCCCCTGTGGGTTGCCAAAAACATTCAGTACTTC
CDR3 protein: CSPLWVAKNIQYF

clone size: many
CDR3 length: 13
D gene: NA
V gene: TRBV7-2
J gene: TRBJ2-7
CDR3 DNA: TGTGCCAGCAGCTTTCGAGAGGGGTTCGAGCAGTACTTC
CDR3 protein: CASSFREGFEQYF

clone size: many
CDR3 length: 14
D gene: TRBD1
V gene: TRBV20-1
J gene: TRBJ1-2
CDR3 DNA: TGCAGTGCTACGAGCCTGGGACAGGGATATGGCTACACCTTC
CDR3 protein: CSATSLGQGYGYTF

clone size: many
CDR3 length: 12
D gene: NA
V gene: TRBV30
J gene: TRBJ2-1
CDR3 DNA: TGTGCCTGGGCAAGCTCCTACAATGAGCAGTTCTTC
CDR3 protein: CAWASSYNEQFF

clone size: many
CDR3 length: 16
D gene: TRBD2
V gene: TRBV6-5
J gene: TRBJ2-1
CDR3 DNA: TGTGCCAGCAGTTACCGGGGGAGCGGGGGGTACGATGAGCAGTTCTTC
CDR3 protein: CASSYRGSGGYDEQFF

clone size: many
CDR3 length: 13
D gene: NA
V gene: TRBV9
J gene: TRBJ1-2
CDR3 DNA: TGTGCCAGCACGAGAGACGTCGGCTATGGCTACACCTTC
CDR3 protein: CASTRDVGYGYTF

clone size: NA
CDR3 length: 10
D gene: NA
V gene: TRBV20-1
J gene: TRBJ1-2
CDR3 DNA: TGTTTGAGTACTAACTATGGCTACACCTTC
CDR3 protein: CLSTNYGYTF

clone size: NA
CDR3 length: 12
D gene: NA
V gene: TRBV4-2
J gene: TRBJ2-1
CDR3 DNA: TGTGCCAGCAGCCAAGATCAGCGTGAGCAGTTCTTC
CDR3 protein: CASSQDQREQFF

clone size: many
CDR3 length: 13
D gene: NA
V gene: TRBV12-3/TRBV12-4
J gene: TRBJ1-2
CDR3 DNA: TGTGCCAGCAGTAACGGGGTTAACTATGGCTACACCTTC
CDR3 protein: CASSNGVNYGYTF

clone size: NA
CDR3 length: 14
D gene: TRBD1
V gene: TRBV20-1
J gene: TRBJ2-1
CDR3 DNA: TGCAGTGCGTATTCCCGGGACAGGGTGAATGAGCAGTTCTTC
CDR3 protein: CSAYSRDRVNEQFF

clone size: NA
CDR3 length: 14
D gene: NA
V gene: TRBV7-2
J gene: TRBJ2-3
CDR3 DNA: TGTGCCAGCAGCCTTGGCTCGAGCATAGATACGCAGTATTTT
CDR3 protein: CASSLGSSIDTQYF

clone size: few
CDR3 length: 15
D gene: NA
V gene: TRBV5-1
J gene: TRBJ1-1
CDR3 DNA: TGCGCCAGCAGCTTGGGCAGGACGCGGGACGGGGAAGCTTTCTTT
CDR3 protein: CASSLGRTRDGEAFF